These T cell receptor beta chains were read from a single sample in a study of blood T cells in healthy people across ages. TCRdb re-called the 5' RACE reads with MiXCR, one entry per CDR3 protein. This sample has about 570,000 distinct CDR3 sequences, with 27% found just once. The sample consisted of blood. The receptors shown here come from a woman between 65 and 79 years old in good health. CDR3s include the opening cysteine and the closing phenylalanine or tryptophan. D genes are given only for firm matches. A row's size may be missing; if present it is once, few, many or a size class.

d_call	v_call	clone_size	j_call	cdr3_nt	cdr3_aa
TRBD1	TRBV10-3	few	TRBJ1-2	TGTGCCATCAGGTGGCAGGGGGATGGCTACACCTTC	CAIRWQGDGYTF
TRBD1	TRBV29-1	.	TRBJ2-3	TGCAGCGTTGAAAGACAGGGGACAGGGGGCACAGATACGCAGTATTTT	CSVERQGTGGTDTQYF
TRBD2	TRBV5-1	.	TRBJ2-1	TGCGCCAGCAGCTCCATAGCGGGAGTGGGTGAGCAGTTCTTC	CASSSIAGVGEQFF
TRBD2	TRBV10-3	.	TRBJ2-1	TGTGCCATCCGAACTAGCGGAGGGCTTAACAATGAGCAGTTCTTC	CAIRTSGGLNNEQFF
TRBD1	TRBV6-5	.	TRBJ1-5	TGTGCCAGCAGTCGGACAGGGCATAGCAATCAGCCCCAGCATTTT	CASSRTGHSNQPQHF
.	TRBV5-1	.	TRBJ2-7	TGCGCCAGCAGGGTAGGAGAACGTTACGAGCAGTACTTC	CASRVGERYEQYF
TRBD1	TRBV24-1	few	TRBJ2-5	TGTGCCACCAGTGAACGCGACAGGGACCCAAAGTTCTTC	CATSERDRDPKFF
.	TRBV30	.	TRBJ1-5	TGTGCCTGGAGTGTACGCGGGCGGCCCCAGCATTTT	CAWSVRGRPQHF
TRBD1	TRBV6-1	.	TRBJ2-6	TGTGCCAGCAGTGTCGGCAGGGGGATTGGGGCCAACGTCCTGACTTTC	CASSVGRGIGANVLTF
.	TRBV30	.	TRBJ2-2	TGTGCCTGTCTGGGACCCAACACCGGGGAGCTGTTTTTT	CACLGPNTGELFF
TRBD1	TRBV6-2/TRBV6-3	.	TRBJ1-5	TGTGCCAGCGGTCAGGGACAGGGGAATCAGCCCCAGCATTTT	CASGQGQGNQPQHF
.	TRBV24-1	.	TRBJ2-2	TGTGCCACCAATTCGGGGACCGGGGAGCTGTTTTTT	CATNSGTGELFF
TRBD1	TRBV5-5	.	TRBJ1-4	TGTGCCAGCAGCTGGGGGGGGACAACAGGGGGCGGTGAAAAACTGTTTTTT	CASSWGGTTGGGEKLFF
.	TRBV7-2	few	TRBJ1-5	TGTGCCAGCAGCTCGAACAGGTTTTTTCAGCCCCAGCATTTT	CASSSNRFFQPQHF
.	TRBV5-1	few	TRBJ2-2	TGCGCCAGCGCAACTAGAGGAATGGGGAACACCGGGGAGCTGTTTTTT	CASATRGMGNTGELFF
.	TRBV6-5	.	TRBJ2-4	TGTGCCAGCAGTTACACCACAGGAGTAGCCAAAAACATTCAGTACTTC	CASSYTTGVAKNIQYF
.	TRBV7-8	few	TRBJ2-1	TGTGCCAGCCTCGAGGATTCCTACAATGAGCAGTTCTTC	CASLEDSYNEQFF
.	TRBV7-2	.	TRBJ1-2	TGTGCCAGCAGCTTTACGGGGGTGGAAGGCTACACCTTC	CASSFTGVEGYTF
.	TRBV7-6	.	TRBJ1-1	TGTGCCAGCAGCCCCATCGACAGCAACGCTGAAGCTTTCTTT	CASSPIDSNAEAFF
.	TRBV6-2/TRBV6-3	.	TRBJ2-2	TGTGCCAGCAGTAAAAGGACATTTGGATCCGCGGCCGGGGAGCTGTCTTTT	CASSKRTFGSAAGELSF